Presented here are 19 T cell receptor beta chains from one specimen sequenced in a study of blood T cell repertoires in COVID-19. Clones were sequenced by immunoSEQ multiplex PCR, and TCRdb holds only the in-frame ones, with some missing. The sample lists about 220,000 clones; 86% were seen once. Sequencing input: PBMCs or T cells enriched from blood (not recorded which). These receptors were collected from a woman between 40 and 50 years old with acute COVID-19.

The gene calls are TRBV5-1 and TRBJ1-2; 8 nucleotides align to TRBD1. V shed 4 bases and J 8 bases; nucleotides not matched to a gene: 7. The CDR3 has 13 residues. Per germline, CDR1 SGHRS and CDR2 YFSETQ. The CDR3, as DNA: TGCGCCAGCAGCGTAACTGGACAGGGCGGCTACACCTTC. It is translated as CASSVTGQGGYTF.

The chain combines TRBV19 with TRBJ1-4; no reliable D call. The CDR3 is 14 residues long. V gave up 8 bases and J gave up 0 bases, with 10 bases separating them. CDR1 is LNHDA, CDR2 SQIVND, per germline (reference sequence). The CDR3: CASQSGATNEKLFF. The CDR3 DNA is TGTGCCAGTCAATCCGGAGCAACTAATGAAAAACTGTTTTTT.

The genes are TRBV4-1 and TRBJ1-1; D call uncertain. Trimming cost V 7 bases and J 1 base, with 25 bases left between them. Germline V gene data show CDR1 as MGHRA and CDR2 as YSYEKL. This CDR3 spans 18 amino acids. CDR3 amino acids: CASTPWVIAGSQNTEAFF. The CDR3 DNA follows: TGCGCCAGCACTCCCTGGGTTATCGCGGGGAGCCAGAACACTGAAGCTTTCTTT.

The gene calls are TRBV19 and TRBJ1-4; D not certain. CDR3 length equals 11 residues. Trimming took off 8 bases at V and 15 bases at J, with 16 bases between the two ends. The germline V gene encodes CDR1 LNHDA and CDR2 SQIVND (reference sequence). CDR3 residues: CASGPWRQLFF. The CDR3 coding sequence is TGTGCCAGTGGTCCCTGGAGGCAGTTGTTTTTT. The full variable domain, rest sourced from reference TRBV19 and TRBJ1-4, is DGGITQSPKYLFRKEGQNVTLSCEQNLNHDAMYWYRQDPGQGLRLIYYSQIVNDFQKGDIAEGYSVSREKKESFPLTVTSAQKNPTAFYLCASGPWRQLFFGSGTQLSVL.

The chain carries TRBV27 and TRBJ1-5; 8 bases agree with TRBD1. This CDR3 has 15 residues. Trimming at V came to 2 bases and at J to 7 bases, leaving 7 bases not matched to a gene. CDR1 is MNHEY and CDR2 is SMNVEV in the germline V gene (reference sequence). The CDR3 reads CASSLQGAINQPQHF. The CDR3, as DNA: TGTGCCAGCAGTTTACAGGGGGCGATTAACCAGCCCCAGCATTTT.

The chain combines TRBV6-2 or TRBV6-3 with TRBJ1-5, with 10 bases matching TRBD1. This CDR3 is built from 19 residues. After removal of 0 bases from V and 4 bases from J, the junction contained 12 bases not matched to a gene. CDR1 and CDR2 from the germline V gene are MNHEY and SVGEGT. Here the CDR3 DNA reads TGTGCCAGCAGTTACTCGACATGGCGACAGGGGGCTGGGAATCAGCCCCAGCATTTT. Protein sequence: CASSYSTWRQGAGNQPQHF.

This rearrangement joins TRBV7-9 to TRBJ2-3; 7 bases align to TRBD2. Germline V CDR1 and CDR2: SEHNR, FQNEAQ (reference sequence). Trimming took 5 bases from V and 2 from J; bases not matched to a gene: 4. CDR3 length: 14 residues. The CDR3 reads CASSLSGYTDTQYF. The CDR3 bases are TGTGCCAGCAGCCTTAGCGGGTACACAGATACGCAGTATTTT.

This clone has more than one count but fewer than ten. The V gene is TRBV18, the J gene TRBJ2-2; 8 nucleotides align to TRBD1. This CDR3 contains 14 residues. In germline, CDR1 is KGHSH, CDR2 LQKENI. J gave up 6 bases and V 8 bases, and 8 bases lay outside the gene matches. The CDR3 nucleotides are TGTGCCAGCCCTGGACAGGGACGTCCCGGGGAGCTGTTTTTT. Its translation: CASPGQGRPGELFF. Based on the CDR3 plus reference TRBV18 and TRBJ2-2, the full variable domain is NAGVMQNPRHLVRRRGQEARLRCSPMKGHSHVYWYRQLPEEGLKFMVYLQKENIIDESGMPKERFSAEFPKEGPSILRIQQVVRGDSAAYFCASPGQGRPGELFFGEGSRLTVL.

The chain carries TRBV19 and TRBJ2-3, with 9 bases lining up with TRBD2. After removal of 6 bases from V and 4 bases from J, the junction contained 8 bases not matched to a gene. This CDR3 spans 15 amino acids. CDR1 is LNHDA and CDR2 is SQIVND in the germline V gene (reference sequence). The CDR3, as DNA: TGTGCCAGTAGCAGAAAGCGGGGGGCCGCAGATACGCAGTATTTT. This encodes CASSRKRGAADTQYF. The full variable domain, in which reference TRBV19 and TRBJ2-3 provide the parts outside the CDR3, is DGGITQSPKYLFRKEGQNVTLSCEQNLNHDAMYWYRQDPGQGLRLIYYSQIVNDFQKGDIAEGYSVSREKKESFPLTVTSAQKNPTAFYLCASSRKRGAADTQYFGPGTRLTVL.

The genes are TRBV3-1 (or the pseudogene TRBV3-2) and TRBJ1-4; TRBD1 agrees at 8 bases. Trimming took 0 bases from V and 7 from J; bases not matched to a gene: 7. Germline V CDR1 and CDR2: LGHDT, YNNKEL (reference sequence). The CDR3 is made up of 16 amino acids. The CDR3 is CASSQDKGQGAEKLFF. The CDR3 DNA reads as TGTGCCAGCAGCCAAGATAAAGGACAGGGAGCTGAAAAACTGTTTTTT.

The chain combines TRBV5-4 with TRBJ2-3, with a weak D call TRBD2 (6 bases). The CDR3 loop spans 13 amino acids. V was pared by 4 bases and J by 4 bases, with 10 bases between. Germline-derived CDR1 and CDR2 are SGHNT and YYREEE (reference sequence). DNA of the CDR3: TGTGCCAGCAGCCTTGGAGGGGCAGATACGCAGTATTTT. As protein: CASSLGGADTQYF. The entire variable domain, with the rest obtained from reference TRBV5-4 and TRBJ2-3, is as follows: ETGVTQSPTHLIKTRGQQVTLRCSSQSGHNTVSWYQQALGQGPQFIFQYYREEENGRGNFPPRFSGLQFPNYSSELNVNALELDDSALYLCASSLGGADTQYFGPGTRLTVL.

V gene TRBV2 combines with J gene TRBJ1-3; 8 nucleotides agree with TRBD1. The CDR3 is made up of 14 amino acids. Germline CDR1 SNHLY, CDR2 FYNNEI. Trimming cost V 6 bases and J 7 bases; bases outside gene matches: 8. The CDR3 coding sequence is TGTGCCAGCAGGAGGGTAGGACAGGGTAACACCATATATTTT. Its protein is CASRRVGQGNTIYF.

The chain recombines TRBV6-2 or TRBV6-3 with TRBJ2-7; possible D gene TRBD1, 6 bases. The germline CDR1 and CDR2 sequences are MNHEY and SVGEGT. The germline V and J ends were trimmed by 5 bases and 2 bases, with 16 bases remaining between them. CDR3 length: 15 amino acids. CDR3 protein: CASSLRQENTYEQYF. The CDR3 coding sequence is TGTGCCAGCAGTCTACGACAGGAAAACACCTACGAGCAGTACTTC.

CDR3 protein: CASSLYWGPQETQYF. As DNA, the CDR3 is TGTGCCAGCAGCTTATACTGGGGCCCACAAGAGACCCAGTACTTC. The chain uses TRBV7-2 and TRBJ2-5, with D possibly matching TRBD1 (5 bases). Trimming stripped 2 bases from V and 2 bases from J, with 12 bases between. The CDR3 loop spans 15 amino acids. Looked up from germline, CDR1 is SGHTA and CDR2 is FQGNSA.

The J gene is TRBJ1-3, the V gene TRBV11-3, with no clear D. The length of the CDR3 is 16 residues. The V end lost 5 bases, the J end lost 0 bases, and 14 bases lay between the germline ends. CDR1 and CDR2 (germline): SGHNT, YENEEA. The CDR3 reads CASSPGFGSSGNTIYF. The CDR3, as DNA: TGTGCCAGCAGCCCCGGCTTCGGGAGCTCTGGAAACACCATATATTTT.

This chain's CDR3 is CASTHYAGARDYGYTF. The CDR3 DNA sequence: TGTGCCAGTACCCATTACGCAGGGGCGCGGGACTATGGCTACACCTTC. The chain carries TRBV19 and TRBJ1-2; maybe TRBD1 (6 bases). Per germline, CDR1 LNHDA and CDR2 SQIVND (reference sequence). This CDR3 is 16 amino acids long. V was trimmed by 7 bases and J by 3 bases, leaving 21 bases between them.

J is TRBJ2-7 and V is TRBV19; the match to TRBD1 covers 9 bases. Germline V gene lookup returns CDR1 LNHDA and CDR2 SQIVND (reference sequence). After removal of 5 bases from V and 3 bases from J, the junction contained 5 bases not matched to a gene. The CDR3 totals 14 residues. CDR3 coding DNA: TGTGCCAGTAGTTTACAGGGGGCGATCTACGAGCAGTACTTC. Translation: CASSLQGAIYEQYF.

This chain uses TRBV5-4 with TRBJ1-4; D gene ambiguous. This CDR3 has 15 residues. V dropped 2 bases and J dropped 8 bases, with 16 bases sitting between them. Germline CDR1 is SGHNT and CDR2 is YYREEE (reference sequence). CDR3 sequence reads: CASSFFPRGDEKLFF. The CDR3 DNA reads as TGTGCCAGCAGCTTTTTTCCACGGGGAGACGAAAAACTGTTTTTT.

The V and J genes are TRBV12-5 and TRBJ2-5; 7 nucleotides align to TRBD1. V dropped 2 bases and J dropped 2; count of bases not matched to a gene: 11. From germline, CDR1 is LGHNT and CDR2 FRNRAP. The CDR3 length is 17 residues. Here the CDR3 reads CASGLTSRDSAQETQYF. CDR3 sequence (DNA): TGTGCTAGTGGTTTGACCTCTCGGGACAGTGCGCAAGAGACCCAGTACTTC. The variable domain in full, completed from reference TRBV12-5 and TRBJ2-5, reads DARVTQTPRHKVTEMGQEVTMRCQPILGHNTVFWYRQTMMQGLELLAYFRNRAPLDDSGMPKDRFSAEMPDATLATLKIQPSEPRDSAVYFCASGLTSRDSAQETQYFGPGTRLLVL.